This T cell receptor beta chain was sequenced during a study of T cells after posttransplantation cyclophosphamide. The CDR3 length is 13 residues. Germline lookup yields CDR1 GTSNPN and CDR2 SVGIG (reference sequence). V was pared by 0 bases and J by 7 bases, with 10 bases between. On this clone: The antigen is not known.

Busulfan-fludarabine conditioning, marrow transplant, and cyclophosphamide on days +3 and +4 were administered. Study-level results: Recipient CMV seropositivity and CMV reactivation strongly tracked TRB clonality.

The assay was immunoSEQ multiplex PCR, and TCRdb's table has in-frame clones only and misses some. The sample carries some 17,000 clones, around 94% recorded once. The sequence came from a male patient between 60 and 69 years old who received an allogeneic stem cell transplant from a related donor and was CMV-positive. Some T cells may have originated in the graft donor. The chain has TRBV30 and TRBJ1-5; D gene uncertain. The sequencing here drew on CD4+ T cells sorted from blood, taken after allogeneic stem cell transplant with posttransplant cyclophosphamide. The DNA for the CDR3 is TGTGCCTGGAGTGTCCGGGAACACCAGCCCCAGCATTTT. Translation gives CAWSVREHQPQHF. Supplemented by reference TRBV30 and TRBJ1-5, the full variable domain reads SQTIHQWPATLVQPVGSPLSLECTVEGTSNPNLYWYRQAAGRGLQLLFYSVGIGQISSEVPQNLSASRPQDRQFILSSKKLLLSDSGFYLCAWSVREHQPQHFGDGTRLSIL.